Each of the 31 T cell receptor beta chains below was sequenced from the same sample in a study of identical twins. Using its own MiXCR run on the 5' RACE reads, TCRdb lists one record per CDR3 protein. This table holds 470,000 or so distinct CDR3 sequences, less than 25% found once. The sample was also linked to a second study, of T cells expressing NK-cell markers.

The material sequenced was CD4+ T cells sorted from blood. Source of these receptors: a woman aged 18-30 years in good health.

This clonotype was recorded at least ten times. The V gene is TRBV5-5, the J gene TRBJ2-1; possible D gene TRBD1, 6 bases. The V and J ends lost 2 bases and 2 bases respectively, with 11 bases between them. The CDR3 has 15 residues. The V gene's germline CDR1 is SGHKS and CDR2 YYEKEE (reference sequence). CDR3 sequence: CASSFEQGTYNEQFF. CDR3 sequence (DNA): TGTGCCAGCAGCTTCGAACAGGGTACCTACAATGAGCAGTTCTTC.

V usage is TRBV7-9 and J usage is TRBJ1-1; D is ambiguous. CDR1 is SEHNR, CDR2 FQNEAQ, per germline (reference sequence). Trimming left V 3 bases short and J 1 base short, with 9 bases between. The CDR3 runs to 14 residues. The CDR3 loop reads CASSLKKANTEAFF. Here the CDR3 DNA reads TGTGCCAGCAGCTTGAAGAAGGCGAACACTGAAGCTTTCTTT.

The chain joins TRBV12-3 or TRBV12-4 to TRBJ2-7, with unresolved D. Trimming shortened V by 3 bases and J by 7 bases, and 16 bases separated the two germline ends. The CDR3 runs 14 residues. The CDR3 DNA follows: TGTGCCAGCAGTTTGCGGCAGTTGATGGGGGAGCAGTACTTC. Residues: CASSLRQLMGEQYF.

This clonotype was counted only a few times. CDR3 coding DNA: TGTGCCACCAGCCCAGGCGGGACAGGAGGGGAGACCCAGTACTTC. Protein: CATSPGGTGGETQYF. The chain joins TRBV24-1 to TRBJ2-5; the match to TRBD1 covers 8 bases. The CDR3 is made up of 15 amino acids. From germline, CDR1 is KGHDR and CDR2 SFDVKD. V was pared by 7 bases and J by 5 bases, with 11 bases of the junction left unmatched.

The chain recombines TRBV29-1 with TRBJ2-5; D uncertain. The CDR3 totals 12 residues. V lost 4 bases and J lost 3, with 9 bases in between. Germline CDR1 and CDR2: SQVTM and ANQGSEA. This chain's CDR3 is CSVVSGEETQYF. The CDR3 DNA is TGCAGCGTTGTCAGTGGCGAAGAGACCCAGTACTTC. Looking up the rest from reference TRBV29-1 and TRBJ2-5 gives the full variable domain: SAVISQKPSRDICQRGTSLTIQCQVDSQVTMMFWYRQQPGQSLTLIATANQGSEATYESGFVIDKFPISRPNLTFSTLTVSNMSPEDSSIYLCSVVSGEETQYFGPGTRLLVL.

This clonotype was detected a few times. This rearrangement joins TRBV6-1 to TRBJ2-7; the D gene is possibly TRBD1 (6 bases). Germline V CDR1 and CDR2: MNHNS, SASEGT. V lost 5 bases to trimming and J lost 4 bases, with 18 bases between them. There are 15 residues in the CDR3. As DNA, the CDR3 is TGTGCCAGCAGTCAACTAAACTTCCAGGGGTACGAGCAGTACTTC. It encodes CASSQLNFQGYEQYF.

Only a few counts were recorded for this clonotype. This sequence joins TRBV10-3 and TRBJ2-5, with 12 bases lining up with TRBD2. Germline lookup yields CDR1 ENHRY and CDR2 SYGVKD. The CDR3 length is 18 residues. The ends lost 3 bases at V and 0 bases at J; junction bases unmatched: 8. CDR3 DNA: TGTGCCATCAGTGAAGTACTAGCGGGGGGACAAGACCAAGAGACCCAGTACTTC. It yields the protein CAISEVLAGGQDQETQYF.

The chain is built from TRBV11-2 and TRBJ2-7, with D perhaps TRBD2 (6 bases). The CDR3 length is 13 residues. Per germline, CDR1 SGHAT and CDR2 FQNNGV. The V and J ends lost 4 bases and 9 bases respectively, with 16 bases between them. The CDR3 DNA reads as TGTGCCAGCAGCTCCTCTCACCCGGGGGTGCAGTACTTC. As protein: CASSSSHPGVQYF. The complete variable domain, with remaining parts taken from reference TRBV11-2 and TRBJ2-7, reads EAGVAQSPRYKIIEKRQSVAFWCNPISGHATLYWYQQILGQGPKLLIQFQNNGVVDDSQLPKDRFSAERLKGVDSTLKIQPAKLEDSAVYLCASSSSHPGVQYFGPGTRLTVT.

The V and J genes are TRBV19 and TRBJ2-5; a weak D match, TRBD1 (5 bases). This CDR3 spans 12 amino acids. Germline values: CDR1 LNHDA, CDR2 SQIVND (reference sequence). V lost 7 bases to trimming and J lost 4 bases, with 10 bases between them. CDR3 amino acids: CASKARGETQYF. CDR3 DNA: TGTGCCAGTAAGGCTAGGGGAGAGACCCAGTACTTC.

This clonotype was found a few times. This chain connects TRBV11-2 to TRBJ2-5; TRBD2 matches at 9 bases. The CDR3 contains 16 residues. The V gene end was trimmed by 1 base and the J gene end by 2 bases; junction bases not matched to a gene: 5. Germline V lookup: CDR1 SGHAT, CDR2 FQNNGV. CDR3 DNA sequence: TGTGCCAGCAGCTTAGGCGCGGCGGGGGGGCAAGAGACCCAGTACTTC. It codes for CASSLGAAGGQETQYF.

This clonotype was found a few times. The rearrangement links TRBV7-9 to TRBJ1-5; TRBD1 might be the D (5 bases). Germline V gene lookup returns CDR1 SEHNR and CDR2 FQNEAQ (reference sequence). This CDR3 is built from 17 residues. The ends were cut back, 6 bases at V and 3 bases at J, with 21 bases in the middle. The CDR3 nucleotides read TGTGCCAGCAGGAAAAAGGGGAACCCGGCGAACAATCAGCCCCAGCATTTT. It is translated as CASRKKGNPANNQPQHF. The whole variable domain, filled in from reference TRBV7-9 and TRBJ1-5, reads DTGVSQNPRHKITKRGQNVTFRCDPISEHNRLYWYRQTLGQGPEFLTYFQNEAQLEKSRLLSDRFSAERPKGSFSTLEIQRTEQGDSAMYLCASRKKGNPANNQPQHFGDGTRLSIL.

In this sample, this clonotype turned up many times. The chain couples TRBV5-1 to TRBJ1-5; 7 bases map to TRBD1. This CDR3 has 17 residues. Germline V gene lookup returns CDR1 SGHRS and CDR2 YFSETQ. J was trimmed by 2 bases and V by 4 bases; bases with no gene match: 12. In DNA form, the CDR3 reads TGCGCCAGCAGCCCAAGGTTCGGCGGACAGGGCAATCAGCCCCAGCATTTT. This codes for CASSPRFGGQGNQPQHF.

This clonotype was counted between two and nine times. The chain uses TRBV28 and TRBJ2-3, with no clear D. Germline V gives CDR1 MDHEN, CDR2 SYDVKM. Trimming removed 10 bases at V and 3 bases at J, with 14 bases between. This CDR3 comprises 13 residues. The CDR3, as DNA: TGTGCCACCCGGGCGGCGGCAACAGATACGCAGTATTTT. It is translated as CATRAAATDTQYF.

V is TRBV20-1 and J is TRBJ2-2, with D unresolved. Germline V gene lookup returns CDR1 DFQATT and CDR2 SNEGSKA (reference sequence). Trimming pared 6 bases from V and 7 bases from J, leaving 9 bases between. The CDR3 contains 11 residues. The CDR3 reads CSAVLNGELFF. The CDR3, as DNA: TGCAGTGCCGTCCTGAACGGGGAGCTGTTTTTT.

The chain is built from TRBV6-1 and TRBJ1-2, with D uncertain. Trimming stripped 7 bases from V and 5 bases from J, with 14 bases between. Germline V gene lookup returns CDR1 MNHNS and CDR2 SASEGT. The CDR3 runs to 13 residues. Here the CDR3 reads CASTPTLQYGYTF. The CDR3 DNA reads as TGTGCCAGCACCCCGACATTACAGTATGGCTACACCTTC.

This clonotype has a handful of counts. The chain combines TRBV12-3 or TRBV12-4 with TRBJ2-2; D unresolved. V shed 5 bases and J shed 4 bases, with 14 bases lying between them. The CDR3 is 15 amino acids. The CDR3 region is CASSLTYRGTGELFF. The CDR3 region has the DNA TGTGCCAGCAGTCTGACCTATAGAGGCACCGGGGAGCTGTTTTTT.

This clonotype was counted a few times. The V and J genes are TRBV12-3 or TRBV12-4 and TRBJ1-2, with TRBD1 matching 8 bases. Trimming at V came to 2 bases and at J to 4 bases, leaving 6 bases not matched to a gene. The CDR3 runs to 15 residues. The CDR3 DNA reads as TGTGCCAGCAGTTTAAGGCGACAGGGGACCTATGGCTACACCTTC. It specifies CASSLRRQGTYGYTF.

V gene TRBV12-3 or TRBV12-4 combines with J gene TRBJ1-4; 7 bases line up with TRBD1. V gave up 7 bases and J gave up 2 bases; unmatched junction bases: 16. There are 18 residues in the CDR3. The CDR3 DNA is TGTGCCAGCACCTTCGCGACAGGGCAAACAGTGACTAATGAAAAACTGTTTTTT. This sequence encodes CASTFATGQTVTNEKLFF.

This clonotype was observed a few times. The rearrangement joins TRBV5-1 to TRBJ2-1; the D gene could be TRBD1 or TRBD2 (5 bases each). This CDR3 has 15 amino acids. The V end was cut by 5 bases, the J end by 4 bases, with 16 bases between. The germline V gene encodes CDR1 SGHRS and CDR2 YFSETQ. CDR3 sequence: CASRVGERFYNEQFF. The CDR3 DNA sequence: TGCGCCAGCAGGGTGGGGGAGCGCTTTTACAATGAGCAGTTCTTC.

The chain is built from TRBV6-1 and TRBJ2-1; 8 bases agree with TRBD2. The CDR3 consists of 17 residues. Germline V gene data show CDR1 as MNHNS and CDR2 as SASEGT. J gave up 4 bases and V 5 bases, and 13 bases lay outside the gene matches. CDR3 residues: CASSPHRRSGSYNEQFF. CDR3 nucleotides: TGTGCCAGCAGTCCCCATCGTAGGAGCGGGAGTTACAATGAGCAGTTCTTC.

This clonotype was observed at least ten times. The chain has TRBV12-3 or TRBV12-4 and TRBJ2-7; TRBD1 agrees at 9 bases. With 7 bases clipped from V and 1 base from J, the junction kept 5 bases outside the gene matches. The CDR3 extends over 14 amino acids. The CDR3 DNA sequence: TGTGCCAGCACCACCGACAGGGGGTCCTACGAGCAGTACTTC. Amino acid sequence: CASTTDRGSYEQYF.

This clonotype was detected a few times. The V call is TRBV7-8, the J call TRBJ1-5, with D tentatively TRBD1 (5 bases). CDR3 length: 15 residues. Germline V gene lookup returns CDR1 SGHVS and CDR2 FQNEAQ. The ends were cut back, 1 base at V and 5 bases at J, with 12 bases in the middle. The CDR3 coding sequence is TGTGCCAGCAGCTTAGTACAGGCGGGGGATCAGCCCCAGCATTTT. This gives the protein CASSLVQAGDQPQHF.

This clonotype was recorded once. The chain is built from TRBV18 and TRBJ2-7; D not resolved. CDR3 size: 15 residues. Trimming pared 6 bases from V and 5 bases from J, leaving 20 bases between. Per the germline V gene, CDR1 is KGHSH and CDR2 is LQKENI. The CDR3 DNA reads TGTGCCAGCTCGCAGGCGCCGGGCCTCAGCCACGAGCAGTACTTC. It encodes CASSQAPGLSHEQYF.

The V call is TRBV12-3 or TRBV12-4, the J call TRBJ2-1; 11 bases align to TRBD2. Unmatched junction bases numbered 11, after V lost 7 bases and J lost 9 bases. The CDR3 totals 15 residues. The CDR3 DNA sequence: TGTGCCAGCACCCTAAGACTAGCGGGAATCACTGAGCAGTTCTTC. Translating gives CASTLRLAGITEQFF.

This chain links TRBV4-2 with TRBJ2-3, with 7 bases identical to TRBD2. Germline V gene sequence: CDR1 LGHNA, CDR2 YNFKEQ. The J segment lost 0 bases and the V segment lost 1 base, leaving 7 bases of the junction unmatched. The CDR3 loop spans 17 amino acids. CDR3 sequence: CASSQATSRTSTDTQYF. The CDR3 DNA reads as TGTGCCAGCAGCCAAGCGACTAGCCGAACTAGCACAGATACGCAGTATTTT.

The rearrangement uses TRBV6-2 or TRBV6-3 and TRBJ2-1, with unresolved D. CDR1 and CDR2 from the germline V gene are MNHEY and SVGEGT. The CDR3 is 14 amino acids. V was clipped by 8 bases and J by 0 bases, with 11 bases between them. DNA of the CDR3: TGTGCCAGCGTTGAGCGTACCTCCTACAATGAGCAGTTCTTC. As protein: CASVERTSYNEQFF.

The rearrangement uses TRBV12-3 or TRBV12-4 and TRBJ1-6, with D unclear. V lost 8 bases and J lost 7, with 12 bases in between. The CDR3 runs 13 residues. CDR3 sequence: CASSRPGNSPLHF. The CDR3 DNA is TGTGCCAGCTCCCGACCGGGGAATTCACCCCTCCACTTT.

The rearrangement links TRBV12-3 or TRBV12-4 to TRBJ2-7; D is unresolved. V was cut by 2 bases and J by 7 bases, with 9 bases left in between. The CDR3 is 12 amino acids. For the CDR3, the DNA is TGTGCCAGCAGTTTAAACACCAGGGAGCAGTACTTC. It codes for CASSLNTREQYF.

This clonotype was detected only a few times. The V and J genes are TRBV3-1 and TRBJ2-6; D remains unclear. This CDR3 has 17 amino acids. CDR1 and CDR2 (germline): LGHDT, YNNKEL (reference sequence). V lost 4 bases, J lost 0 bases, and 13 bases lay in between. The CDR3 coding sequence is TGTGCCAGCAGCCCCCGACAAGGGTCCTCTGGGGCCAACGTCCTGACTTTC. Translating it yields CASSPRQGSSGANVLTF.

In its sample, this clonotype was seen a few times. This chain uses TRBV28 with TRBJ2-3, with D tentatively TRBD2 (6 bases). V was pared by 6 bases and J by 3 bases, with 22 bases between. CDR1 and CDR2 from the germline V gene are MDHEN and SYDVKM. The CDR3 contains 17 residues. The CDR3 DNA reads TGTGCCAGCAGCTTCAACCCTCAGGGAGGTCTGACAGATACGCAGTATTTT. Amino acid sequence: CASSFNPQGGLTDTQYF.

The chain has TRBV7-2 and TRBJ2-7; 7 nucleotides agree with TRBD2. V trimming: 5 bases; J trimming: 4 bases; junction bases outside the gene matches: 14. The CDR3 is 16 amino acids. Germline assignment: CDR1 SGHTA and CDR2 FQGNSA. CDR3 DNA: TGTGCCAGCAGCGTACGGGCGGCGGGGGTAGCGTACGAGCAGTACTTC. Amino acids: CASSVRAAGVAYEQYF.